The sequence of this T cell receptor (beta chain) was determined in a study of glioma-infiltrating T cells (dated by TCRdb to about 2016). A note on the overall study: The study sequenced TCR alpha- and beta-chain repertoires from glioma tissue, from non-neoplastic brain tissue and from matched peripheral blood mononuclear cells. Each tissue-infiltrating repertoire was compared with the same patient's peripheral blood repertoire to measure divergence between tissue and blood T-cell populations. The paired cohort was made up of three low-grade glioma patients, 7 or 8 primary glioblastoma patients and three non-glioma patients who contributed non-neoplastic brain tissue. What the authors observed across the whole study: The group comparisons were based on small numbers of patients: three non-neoplastic, three low-grade glioma and several glioblastoma patients. Tissue and blood shared very few CDR3 sequences, a result attributed to high CDR3 diversity and limited sampling. VJ-independent divergence between tissue and blood was lower than expected in non-neoplastic patients but higher than expected in all gliomas, particularly low-grade gliomas.

V loses 5 bases of germline sequence and J loses 5 bases, and the interval between the two ends is 17 bases. According to the germline V gene, CDR1 reads SGHTA and CDR2 reads FQGTGA. Including the terminal cysteine and phenylalanine, the CDR3 comprises 15 residues. The sequence is cut down to CDR3 DNA, 45 bases in frame from base 1. TCR alpha and beta CDR3 regions were amplified with the iRepertoire nested amplicon-rescue multiplex PCR (arm-PCR) platform from RNA. One-step reverse transcription and amplification used roughly 95-450 ng of tissue mRNA or PBMC total RNA as input. Following bead purification, Illumina adapters were added by a secondary multiplex PCR, and libraries between 200 and 400 bp were gel-purified. Demultiplexing relied on internal 6-nucleotide barcodes carried by the libraries. Sequencing of the libraries was done on an Illumina MiSeq using 2x220 or 2x250 nucleotide paired-end reads. The authors' pipeline ran thus. FLASH 1.2.11 was used to merge paired reads, and BWA-MEM then aligned the reads to the GRCh37 human genome before TRA and TRB reads were extracted. An IMGT-derived reference of cassette sequences and CDR3 motifs, with pseudogenes included, was used for V and J assignment. Reads were translated in three frames, and productive CDR3s were defined by a C…FGXG motif without stop codons. A clonotype was defined as a unique combination of a V-J cassette pair and a CDR3 amino acid sequence. Hamming distance filtering was applied to reads, with thresholds set by the sequence error rate of each sample in mapped regions. The raw public reads went through TCRdb reprocessing: fastp at Q25, MiXCR clone calling, in-frame beta chains kept. Rows are combined by CDR3 protein, so each entry shows the most common genes and DNA. These V and J calls rely on TCRdb rather than the paper's analysis. The sample has about 140,000 distinct CDR3 sequences on record, 39% of them singletons. The leading ten clones occupy roughly a fifth of the sample.

Comment on this clonotype: Its specific antigen is unknown. No base quality information exists; no much larger clone differs at one position.

What was sequenced was glioma tissue, nonneoplastic brain tissue, or PBMCs (not recorded which). The receptor's source is a human donor with low-grade glioma or glioblastoma, undergoing nonglioma brain surgery, or in good health (not recorded which). Recombination linked TRBV7-3 to TRBJ2-3; the D gene cannot be resolved reliably. The nucleotides read TGTGCCAGCAGCCCCGCTGGCGGCTCGGGAGATACGCAGTATTTT. It codes for CASSPAGGSGDTQYF. With the portions outside the CDR3 filled from the reference TRBV7-3 and TRBJ2-3 genes, the complete variable region becomes GAGVSQTPSNKVTEKGKYVELRCDPISGHTALYWYRQSLGQGPEFLIYFQGTGAADDSGLPNDRFFAVRPEGSVSTLKIQRTERGDSAVYLCASSPAGGSGDTQYFGPGTRLTVL.